A selection of T cell receptor beta chains follows, all from one sample in a study of Ad26.COV2.S vaccination and SARS-CoV-2 variants. Clones were sequenced by immunoSEQ multiplex PCR, and TCRdb holds only the in-frame ones, with some missing. The data show 300,000 to 350,000 clones, 88% seen once. This specimen was peripheral blood, taken in a trial of Ad26.COV2.S vaccine versus placebo. The receptors were sampled from a person aged 18-60 years who received the Ad26.COV2.S COVID-19 vaccine or a placebo. CDR3s include the opening cysteine and the closing phenylalanine or tryptophan. The D gene is left open where the match is weak. Only some rows state a clone size, as once, few, many or a class for expanded clones.

j_call,d_call,clone_size,v_call,cdr3_aa,cdr3_nt
TRBJ2-7,TRBD1,few,TRBV5-1,CASSLEQGVSEQYF,TGCGCCAGCAGCTTGGAACAGGGGGTAAGCGAGCAGTACTTC
TRBJ1-3,NA,NA,TRBV15,CATSRQAGNTIYF,TGTGCCACCAGCCGACAGGCAGGAAACACCATATATTTT
TRBJ1-5,NA,once,TRBV12-5,CASGGLGGRMEPQHF,TGTGCTAGTGGTGGTCTTGGGGGGCGCATGGAGCCCCAGCATTTT
TRBJ1-3,NA,NA,TRBV5-6,CASSHVRLGRDSGNTIYF,TGTGCCAGCAGCCACGTGAGGCTTGGTAGGGACTCTGGAAACACCATATATTTT
TRBJ2-2,TRBD1,NA,TRBV7-9,CASSQTGAGELFF,TGTGCCAGCAGCCAAACAGGGGCCGGGGAGCTGTTTTTT
TRBJ1-2,TRBD1,NA,TRBV7-2,CASSPGTDYGYTF,TGTGCCAGCTCCCCAGGGACAGACTATGGCTACACCTTC
TRBJ2-4,NA,few,TRBV21-1,CASSHRAASKNIQYF,TGTGCCAGCAGTCACCGGGCCGCTTCAAAAAACATTCAGTACTTC
TRBJ2-2,NA,NA,TRBV6-6,CASSYSTGELFF,TGTGCCAGCAGTTACTCAACCGGGGAGCTGTTTTTT
TRBJ2-2,TRBD1,NA,TRBV7-2,CASSLAGQGNGELFF,TGTGCCAGCAGCTTAGCGGGACAGGGGAACGGGGAGCTGTTTTTT
TRBJ2-7,NA,NA,TRBV25-1,CASSEWFGAAEEVQYF,TGTGCCAGCAGTGAATGGTTCGGAGCGGCGGAGGAGGTGCAGTACTTC
TRBJ2-1,TRBD2,NA,TRBV9,CASSETPSGYNEQFF,TGTGCCAGCAGCGAAACCCCTAGCGGTTACAATGAGCAGTTCTTC
TRBJ1-1,NA,NA,TRBV4-1,CASSQGGSTEAFF,TGCGCCAGCAGCCAAGGGGGGAGCACTGAAGCTTTCTTT
TRBJ2-2,NA,NA,TRBV19,CASRGDTPNTGELFF,TGTGCCAGTAGGGGGGATACGCCTAACACCGGGGAGCTGTTTTTT
TRBJ1-3,NA,NA,TRBV9,CASSAQVGPRGTIYF,TGTGCCAGCAGCGCCCAAGTGGGCCCCCGGGGCACCATATATTTT
TRBJ1-5,NA,NA,TRBV30,CAGARKNQPQHF,TGTGCCGGGGCCCGGAAAAATCAGCCCCAGCATTTT
TRBJ2-6,NA,NA,TRBV3-1/TRBV3-2,CASSQPVGGANVLTF,TGTGCCAGCAGCCAACCCGTGGGAGGGGCCAACGTCCTGACTTTC
TRBJ1-1,NA,NA,TRBV5-1,CASSLTTGNTEAFF,TGCGCCAGCAGCTTAACTACAGGGAACACTGAAGCTTTCTTT
TRBJ1-1,NA,NA,TRBV27,CASHPAGMNTEAFF,TGTGCCAGCCACCCGGCAGGGATGAACACTGAAGCTTTCTTT
TRBJ1-5,TRBD1,NA,TRBV19,CASSRGGQGGQPQHF,TGTGCCAGTAGTAGGGGAGGACAGGGAGGTCAGCCCCAGCATTTT
TRBJ2-2,NA,NA,TRBV19,CATPLGNTGELFF,TGTGCCACCCCCTTGGGGAACACCGGGGAGCTGTTTTTT
TRBJ1-2,NA,NA,TRBV30,CAWTPEPGGYTF,TGTGCCTGGACCCCGGAGCCGGGGGGCTACACCTTC
TRBJ2-5,NA,once,TRBV15,CATSREWRETQYF,TGTGCCACCAGCAGGGAGTGGAGGGAGACCCAGTACTTC
TRBJ2-7,NA,NA,TRBV5-4,CATGRKSSYEQYF,TGTGCCACGGGCCGTAAAAGCAGCTACGAGCAGTACTTC
TRBJ2-5,NA,NA,TRBV7-9,CASSLAFGAGETQYF,TGTGCCAGCAGCTTAGCGTTCGGAGCCGGGGAGACCCAGTACTTC
TRBJ2-7,TRBD1,once,TRBV6-5,CASRRDRGGYEQYF,TGTGCCAGCAGGAGGGACAGGGGAGGGTACGAGCAGTACTTC
TRBJ2-7,TRBD1,few,TRBV25-1,CASTNRDRGEQYF,TGTGCCAGCACGAACCGGGACAGGGGGGAGCAGTACTTC
TRBJ1-5,TRBD1,NA,TRBV30,CAWSTQGGPNQPQHF,TGTGCCTGGAGTACCCAGGGGGGCCCCAATCAGCCCCAGCATTTT
TRBJ1-6,NA,NA,TRBV9,CASSAIGLPNSPLHF,TGTGCCAGCAGCGCCATCGGACTGCCTAATTCACCCCTCCACTTT
TRBJ2-7,NA,NA,TRBV9,CASSVAIGSSYEQYF,TGTGCCAGCAGCGTAGCTATAGGAAGCTCCTACGAGCAGTACTTC
TRBJ1-1,NA,NA,TRBV5-1,CASSLTGDMVRAFF,TGCGCCAGCAGCTTGACTGGGGATATGGTGAGAGCTTTCTTT
TRBJ1-5,NA,NA,TRBV7-9,CASSSSPAAGNQPQHF,TGTGCCAGCAGCTCTAGCCCGGCAGCTGGGAATCAGCCCCAGCATTTT
TRBJ2-1,TRBD2,few,TRBV6-2/TRBV6-3,CASSYYRGGVVDEQFF,TGTGCCAGCAGTTACTACCGCGGGGGGGTGGTGGATGAGCAGTTCTTC
TRBJ1-1,TRBD1,NA,TRBV9,CASSVAGQVNTEAFF,TGTGCCAGCAGCGTAGCGGGACAGGTGAACACTGAAGCTTTCTTT
TRBJ2-5,NA,NA,TRBV10-3,CAITAGLNQETQYF,TGTGCCATCACCGCGGGCTTAAACCAAGAGACCCAGTACTTC
TRBJ2-1,NA,NA,TRBV4-2,CASSFGDEQFF,TGTGCCAGCAGCTTCGGGGATGAGCAGTTCTTC
TRBJ1-5,NA,NA,TRBV4-1,CASSQDPGKPQHF,TGCGCCAGCAGCCAAGATCCAGGGAAGCCCCAGCATTTT
TRBJ2-2,TRBD2,NA,TRBV5-1,CASSPGLAANTGELFF,TGCGCCAGCAGCCCGGGACTAGCGGCAAACACCGGGGAGCTGTTTTTT
TRBJ2-7,TRBD1,NA,TRBV7-7,CASSLTGTGEFEQYF,TGTGCTAGCAGCTTAACCGGGACAGGGGAGTTCGAGCAGTACTTC
TRBJ1-4,NA,once,TRBV5-8,CASSLGGKDEKLFF,TGTGCCAGCAGCTTGGGGGGGAAAGATGAAAAACTGTTTTTT
TRBJ2-4,NA,NA,TRBV7-2,CASSLAPGFNIQYF,TGTGCCAGCAGCTTAGCCCCTGGATTCAACATTCAGTACTTC